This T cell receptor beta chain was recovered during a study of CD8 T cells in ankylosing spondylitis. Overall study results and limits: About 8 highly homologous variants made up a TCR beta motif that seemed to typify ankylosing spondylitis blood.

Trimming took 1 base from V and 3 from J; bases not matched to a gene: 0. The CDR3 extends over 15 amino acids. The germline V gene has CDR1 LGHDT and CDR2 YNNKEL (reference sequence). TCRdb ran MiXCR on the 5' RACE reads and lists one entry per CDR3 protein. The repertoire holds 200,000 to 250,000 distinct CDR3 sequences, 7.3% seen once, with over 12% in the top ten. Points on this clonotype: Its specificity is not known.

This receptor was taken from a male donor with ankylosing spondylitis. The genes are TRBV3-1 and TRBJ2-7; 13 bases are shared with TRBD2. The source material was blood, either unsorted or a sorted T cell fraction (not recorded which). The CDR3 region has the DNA TGTGCCAGCAGCCAAGGGACTAGCGGGAGCTACGAGCAGTACTTC. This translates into CASSQGTSGSYEQYF.